This T cell receptor (beta chain) emerged from a study of shared clonotypes between healthy human individuals. Assay: immunoSEQ multiplex PCR; the TCRdb copy retains only in-frame clones and omits some. This table holds 1.5 million to 1.9 million clones, 95% to 99% found once. Concerning this clone itself: The sample has other DNA sequences that encode this CDR3 too.

The CDR3 consists of 13 residues. Germline V CDR1 and CDR2: MDHEN, SYDVKM. Trimming removed 6 bases from V and 2 bases from J, with 10 bases in between. The chain has TRBV28 and TRBJ1-2; possibly TRBD1 for D (5 bases). The TCR sequence derives from a man younger than 40 in good health. Sequences were obtained from naive CD4+ T cells sorted from blood. Specified subset: CD45RA+ positively selected. The CDR3 spells CASSLRGNYGYTF. CDR3 nucleotides: TGTGCCAGCAGCCTGAGGGGCAACTATGGCTACACCTTC.